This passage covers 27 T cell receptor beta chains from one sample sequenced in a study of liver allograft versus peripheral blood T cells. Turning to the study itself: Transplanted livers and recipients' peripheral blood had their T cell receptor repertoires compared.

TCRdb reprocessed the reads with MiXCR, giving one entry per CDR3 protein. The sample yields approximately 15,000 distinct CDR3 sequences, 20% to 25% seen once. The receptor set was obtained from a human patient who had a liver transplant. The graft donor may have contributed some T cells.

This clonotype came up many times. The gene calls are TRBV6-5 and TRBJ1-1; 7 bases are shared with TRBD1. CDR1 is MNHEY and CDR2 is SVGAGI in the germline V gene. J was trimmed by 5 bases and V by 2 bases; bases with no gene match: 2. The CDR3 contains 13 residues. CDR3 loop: CASSYPGGTEAFF. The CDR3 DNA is TGTGCCAGCAGTTACCCAGGGGGGACTGAAGCTTTCTTT.

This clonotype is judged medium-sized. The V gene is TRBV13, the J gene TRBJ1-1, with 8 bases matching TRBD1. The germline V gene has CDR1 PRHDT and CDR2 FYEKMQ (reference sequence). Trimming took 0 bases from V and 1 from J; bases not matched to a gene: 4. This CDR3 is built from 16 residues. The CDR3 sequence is CASSLGDRVSNTEAFF. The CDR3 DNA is TGTGCCAGCAGCTTAGGGGACAGGGTCTCGAACACTGAAGCTTTCTTT.

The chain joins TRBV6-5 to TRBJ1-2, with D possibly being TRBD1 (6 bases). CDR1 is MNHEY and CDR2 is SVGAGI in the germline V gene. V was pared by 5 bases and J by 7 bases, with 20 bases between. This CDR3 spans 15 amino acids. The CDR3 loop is CASSPQLNRASGYTF. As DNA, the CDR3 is TGTGCCAGCAGTCCCCAATTAAACAGGGCCTCTGGCTACACCTTC.

The CDR3 protein is CATSPLAGSYNEQFF. CDR3 bases: TGTGCCACCAGTCCCTTGGCGGGCTCCTACAATGAGCAGTTCTTC. The genes are TRBV24-1 and TRBJ2-1, with a possible D match to TRBD2 (5 bases). Germline V lookup: CDR1 KGHDR, CDR2 SFDVKD. V gave up 6 bases and J gave up 0 bases, with 11 bases separating them. This CDR3 spans 15 amino acids.

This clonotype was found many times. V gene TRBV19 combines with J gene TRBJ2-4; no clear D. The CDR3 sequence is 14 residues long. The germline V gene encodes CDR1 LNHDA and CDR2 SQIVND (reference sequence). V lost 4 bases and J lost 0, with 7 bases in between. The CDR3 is CASSSELAKNIQYF. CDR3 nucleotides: TGTGCCAGTAGTAGTGAGTTAGCCAAAAACATTCAGTACTTC.

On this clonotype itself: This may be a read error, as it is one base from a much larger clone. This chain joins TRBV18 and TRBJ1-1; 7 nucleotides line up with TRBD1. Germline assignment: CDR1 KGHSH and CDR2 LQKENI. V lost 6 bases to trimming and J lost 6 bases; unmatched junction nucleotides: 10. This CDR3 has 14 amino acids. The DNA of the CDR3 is TGTGCCAGCTCCCCTATGGGTGACAGGGCTGAAGCTTTCTTT. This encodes CASSPMGDRAEAFF.

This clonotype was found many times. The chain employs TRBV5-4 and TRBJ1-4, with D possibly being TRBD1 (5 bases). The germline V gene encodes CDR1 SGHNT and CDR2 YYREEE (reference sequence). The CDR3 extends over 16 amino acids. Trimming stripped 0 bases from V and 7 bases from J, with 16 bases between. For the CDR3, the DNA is TGTGCCAGCAGCTTGGCCGGGGCCCAACTGCGTGAAAAACTGTTTTTT. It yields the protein CASSLAGAQLREKLFF.

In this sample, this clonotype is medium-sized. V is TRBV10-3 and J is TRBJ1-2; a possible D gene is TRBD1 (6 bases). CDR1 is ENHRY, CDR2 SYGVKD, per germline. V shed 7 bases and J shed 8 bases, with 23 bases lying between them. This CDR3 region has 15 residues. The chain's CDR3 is CAITHNDGGQGGYTF. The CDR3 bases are TGTGCCATCACCCACAATGACGGGGGCCAGGGGGGCTACACCTTC.

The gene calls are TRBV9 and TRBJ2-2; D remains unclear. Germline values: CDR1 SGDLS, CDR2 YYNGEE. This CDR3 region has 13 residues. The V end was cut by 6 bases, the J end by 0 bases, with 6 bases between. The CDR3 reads CASKQANTGELFF. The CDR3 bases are TGTGCCAGCAAACAAGCGAACACCGGGGAGCTGTTTTTT.

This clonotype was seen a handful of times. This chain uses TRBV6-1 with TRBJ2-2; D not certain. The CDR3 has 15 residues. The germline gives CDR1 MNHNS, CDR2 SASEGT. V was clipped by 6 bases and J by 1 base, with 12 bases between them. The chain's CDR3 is CASRRQEKNTGELFF. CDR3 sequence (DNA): TGTGCCAGCAGGAGGCAGGAAAAGAACACCGGGGAGCTGTTTTTT.

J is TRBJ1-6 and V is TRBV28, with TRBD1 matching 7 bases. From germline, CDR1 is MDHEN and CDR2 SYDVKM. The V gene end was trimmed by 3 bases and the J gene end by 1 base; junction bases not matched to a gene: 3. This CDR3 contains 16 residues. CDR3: CASSFGDRSYNSPLHF. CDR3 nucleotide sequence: TGTGCCAGCAGTTTCGGGGACAGATCCTATAATTCACCCCTCCACTTT.

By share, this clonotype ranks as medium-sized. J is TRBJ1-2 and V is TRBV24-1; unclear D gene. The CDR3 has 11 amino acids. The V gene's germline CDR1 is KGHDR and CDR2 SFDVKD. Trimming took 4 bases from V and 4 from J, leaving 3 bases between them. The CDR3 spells CATSDSYGYTF. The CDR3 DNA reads TGTGCCACCAGTGACAGCTATGGCTACACCTTC.

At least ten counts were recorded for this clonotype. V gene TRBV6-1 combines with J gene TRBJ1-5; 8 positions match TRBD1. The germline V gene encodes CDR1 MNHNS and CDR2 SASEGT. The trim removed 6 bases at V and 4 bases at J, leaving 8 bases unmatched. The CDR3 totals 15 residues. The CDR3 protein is CASRTTGALNQPQHF. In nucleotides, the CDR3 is TGTGCCAGCAGGACGACAGGGGCCCTAAATCAGCCCCAGCATTTT.

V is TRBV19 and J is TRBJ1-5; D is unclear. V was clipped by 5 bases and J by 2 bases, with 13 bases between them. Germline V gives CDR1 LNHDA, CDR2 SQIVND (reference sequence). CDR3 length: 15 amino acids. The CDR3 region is CASSLRGRGNQPQHF. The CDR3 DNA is TGTGCCAGTAGTCTACGTGGAAGGGGCAATCAGCCCCAGCATTTT.

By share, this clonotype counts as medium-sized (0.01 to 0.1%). In DNA, the CDR3 is TGTGCCAGCAGTTACGGGGGGAACTATGGCTACACCTTC. As protein: CASSYGGNYGYTF. The chain is built from TRBV6-6 and TRBJ1-2; the D gene is possibly TRBD1 (5 bases). This CDR3 comprises 13 residues. V dropped 2 bases and J dropped 2 bases, with 6 bases sitting between them. Germline values: CDR1 MNHNY, CDR2 SVGAGI (reference sequence).

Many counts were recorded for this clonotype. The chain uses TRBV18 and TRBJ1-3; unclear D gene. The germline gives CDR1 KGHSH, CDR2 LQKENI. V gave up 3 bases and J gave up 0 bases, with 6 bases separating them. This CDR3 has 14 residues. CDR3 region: CASSPNLSGNTIYF. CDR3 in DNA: TGTGCCAGCTCACCTAACCTCTCTGGAAACACCATATATTTT.

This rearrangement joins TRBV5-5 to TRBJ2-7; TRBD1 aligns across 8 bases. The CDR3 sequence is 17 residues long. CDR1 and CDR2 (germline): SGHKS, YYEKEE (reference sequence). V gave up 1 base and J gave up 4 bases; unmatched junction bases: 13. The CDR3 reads CASSLPQLRDRSYEQYF. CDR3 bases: TGTGCCAGCAGCTTGCCCCAACTCCGGGACAGGTCGTACGAGCAGTACTTC.

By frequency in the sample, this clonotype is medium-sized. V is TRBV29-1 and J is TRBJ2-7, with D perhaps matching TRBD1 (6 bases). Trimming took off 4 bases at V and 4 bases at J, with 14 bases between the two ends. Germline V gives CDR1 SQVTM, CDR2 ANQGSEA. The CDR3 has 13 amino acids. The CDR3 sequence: CSVAPGVGYEQYF. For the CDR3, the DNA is TGCAGCGTTGCCCCAGGGGTAGGTTACGAGCAGTACTTC.

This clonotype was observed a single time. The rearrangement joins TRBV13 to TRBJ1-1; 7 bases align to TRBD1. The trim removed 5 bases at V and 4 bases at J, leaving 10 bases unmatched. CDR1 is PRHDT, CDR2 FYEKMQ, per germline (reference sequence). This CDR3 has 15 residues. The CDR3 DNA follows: TGTGCCAGCAGCATCGGGGCGTACAGGGGCACTGAAGCTTTCTTT. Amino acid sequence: CASSIGAYRGTEAFF.

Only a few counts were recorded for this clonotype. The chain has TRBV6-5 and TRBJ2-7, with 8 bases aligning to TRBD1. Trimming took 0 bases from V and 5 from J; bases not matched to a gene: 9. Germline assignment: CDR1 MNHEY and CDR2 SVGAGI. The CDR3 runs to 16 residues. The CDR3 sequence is CASSYSSGTGQHEQYF. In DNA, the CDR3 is TGTGCCAGCAGTTACTCGTCTGGGACAGGCCAGCACGAGCAGTACTTC.

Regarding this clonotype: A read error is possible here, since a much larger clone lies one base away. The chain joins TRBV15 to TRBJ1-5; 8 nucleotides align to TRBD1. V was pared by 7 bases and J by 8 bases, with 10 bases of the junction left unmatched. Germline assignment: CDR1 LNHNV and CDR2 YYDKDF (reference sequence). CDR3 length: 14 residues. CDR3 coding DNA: TGTGCCACCACCCCAGGGGGCGGAGATAAGCCCCAGCATTTT. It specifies CATTPGGGDKPQHF.

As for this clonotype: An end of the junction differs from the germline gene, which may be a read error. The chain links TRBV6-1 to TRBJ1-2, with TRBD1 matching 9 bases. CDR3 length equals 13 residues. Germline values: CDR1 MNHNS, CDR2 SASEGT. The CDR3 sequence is CASSGTGFYVYTF. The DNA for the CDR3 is TGTGCCAGCAGCGGGACAGGGTTTTATGTCTACACCTTC.

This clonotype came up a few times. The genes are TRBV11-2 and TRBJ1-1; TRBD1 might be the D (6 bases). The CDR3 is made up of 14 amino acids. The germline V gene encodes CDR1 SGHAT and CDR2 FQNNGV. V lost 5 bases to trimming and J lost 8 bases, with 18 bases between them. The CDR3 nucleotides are TGTGCCAGCAGCCCTGCCGGGGGCTACTCGGAAGCTTTCTTT. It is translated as CASSPAGGYSEAFF. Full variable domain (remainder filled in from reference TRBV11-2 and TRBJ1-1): EAGVAQSPRYKIIEKRQSVAFWCNPISGHATLYWYQQILGQGPKLLIQFQNNGVVDDSQLPKDRFSAERLKGVDSTLKIQPAKLEDSAVYLCASSPAGGYSEAFFGQGTRLTVV.

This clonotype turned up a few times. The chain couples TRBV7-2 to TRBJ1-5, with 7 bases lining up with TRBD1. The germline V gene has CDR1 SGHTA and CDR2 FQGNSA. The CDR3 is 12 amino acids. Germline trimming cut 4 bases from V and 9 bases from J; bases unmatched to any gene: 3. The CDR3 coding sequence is TGTGCCAGCAGCTCCAGGGGGGGGCCCCAGCATTTT. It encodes CASSSRGGPQHF.

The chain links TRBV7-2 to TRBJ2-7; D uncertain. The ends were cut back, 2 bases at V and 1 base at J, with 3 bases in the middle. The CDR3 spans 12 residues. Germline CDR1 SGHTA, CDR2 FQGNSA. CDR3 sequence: CASSLNSYEQYF. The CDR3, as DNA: TGTGCCAGCAGCTTAAATTCCTACGAGCAGTACTTC.

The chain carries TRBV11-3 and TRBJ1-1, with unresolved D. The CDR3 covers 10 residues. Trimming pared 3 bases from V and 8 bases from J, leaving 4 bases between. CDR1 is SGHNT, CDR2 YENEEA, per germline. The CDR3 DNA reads TGTGCCAGCAGCTTTGGGGAAGCTTTCTTT. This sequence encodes CASSFGEAFF.

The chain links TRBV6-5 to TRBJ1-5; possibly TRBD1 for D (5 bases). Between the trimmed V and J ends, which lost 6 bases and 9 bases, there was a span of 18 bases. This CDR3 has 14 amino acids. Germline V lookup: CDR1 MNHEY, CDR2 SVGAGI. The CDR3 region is CASSSGTLGGPQHF. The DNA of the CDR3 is TGTGCCAGCAGCTCCGGGACCCTAGGTGGGCCCCAGCATTTT.